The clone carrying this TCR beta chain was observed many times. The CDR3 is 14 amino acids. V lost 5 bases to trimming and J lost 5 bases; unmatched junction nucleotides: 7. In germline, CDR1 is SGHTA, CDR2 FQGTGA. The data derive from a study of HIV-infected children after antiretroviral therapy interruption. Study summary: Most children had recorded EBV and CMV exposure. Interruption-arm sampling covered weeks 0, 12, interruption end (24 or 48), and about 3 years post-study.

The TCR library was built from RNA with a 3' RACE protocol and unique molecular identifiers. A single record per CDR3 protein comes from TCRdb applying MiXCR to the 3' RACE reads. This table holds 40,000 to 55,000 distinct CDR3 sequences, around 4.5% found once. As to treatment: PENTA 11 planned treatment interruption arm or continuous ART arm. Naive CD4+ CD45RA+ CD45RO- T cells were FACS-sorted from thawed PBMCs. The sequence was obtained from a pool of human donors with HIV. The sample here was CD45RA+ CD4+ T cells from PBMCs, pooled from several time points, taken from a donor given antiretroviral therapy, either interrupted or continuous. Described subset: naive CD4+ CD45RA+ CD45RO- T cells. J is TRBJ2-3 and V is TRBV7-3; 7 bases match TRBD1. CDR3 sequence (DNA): TGTGCCAGCAGCCCAGACAGGGCGAAAGATACGCAGTATTTT. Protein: CASSPDRAKDTQYF.